This entry concerns a single TCR beta chain. As yet, its antigen is unknown. The authors ran a second PCR of roughly 6 to 11 cycles using a sample-barcoded 5' primer and a J-beta primer mix. TCRdb redid the calling of the 5' RACE reads with MiXCR, one entry per CDR3 protein. Of about 1.5 million distinct CDR3 sequences listed, roughly 43% were seen once; the top ten hold more than 4%. The data are from a study of blood T cells in healthy people across ages. V was pared by 4 bases and J by 0 bases, with 16 bases between. Germline V CDR1 and CDR2: LGHDT, YNNKEL (reference sequence). The CDR3 contains 16 residues. Study outcomes and limitations: The authors considered diversity estimates from one million T cells to be underestimates.

The chain links TRBV3-1 to TRBJ2-7, with D perhaps matching TRBD2 (5 bases). This TCR derives from a woman aged 18-29 years in good health. Sequencing used blood. CDR3 protein: CASSPYSGPSSYEQYF. CDR3 sequence (DNA): TGTGCCAGCAGCCCATACAGCGGCCCAAGCTCCTACGAGCAGTACTTC.